A single sample is the source of the 18 T cell receptor beta chains below, sequenced in a study of blood T cell repertoires in COVID-19. The repertoire was sequenced with immunoSEQ multiplex PCR; TCRdb's copy has only in-frame clones and lacks some. The table includes some 38,000 clones, roughly 78% detected once. Source material: peripheral blood. The receptors were gathered from a man aged 65 to 85 with acute or convalescent COVID-19.

CDR3 DNA: TGTGCCAGCAGCCAAGATGCCCAACTATATAATTCACCCCTCCACTTT. Translating it yields CASSQDAQLYNSPLHF. The chain has TRBV3-1 (or the pseudogene TRBV3-2) and TRBJ1-6; D uncertain. Per germline, CDR1 LGHDT and CDR2 YNNKEL (reference sequence). V was trimmed by 0 bases and J by 4 bases, leaving 10 bases between them. This CDR3 has 16 amino acids.

The chain links TRBV7-2 to TRBJ1-6, with a possible D match to TRBD1 (5 bases). Germline CDR1 and CDR2: SGHTA and FQGNSA. The CDR3 covers 15 residues. Trimming took 7 bases from V and 9 from J, leaving 19 bases between them. The CDR3 here is CASNIGTFTGSPLHF. CDR3 DNA sequence: TGTGCCAGCAACATTGGGACTTTTACCGGTTCACCCCTCCACTTT.

V and J are TRBV18 and TRBJ2-1; TRBD1 might be the D (5 bases). The CDR3 is 12 amino acids. Germline loops: CDR1 KGHSH, CDR2 LQKENI. Trimming pared 4 bases from V and 4 bases from J, leaving 5 bases between. CDR3 sequence reads: CASSRQYNEQFF. The CDR3 region has the DNA TGTGCCAGCTCACGACAGTACAATGAGCAGTTCTTC.

This clone was picked up one time. This chain links TRBV20-1 with TRBJ1-1, with 10 bases that match TRBD1. The junction had 8 bases not matched to a gene; V was cut back by 3 bases and J by 4 bases. Germline V gene sequence: CDR1 DFQATT, CDR2 SNEGSKA (reference sequence). The length of the CDR3 is 15 residues. The DNA for the CDR3 is TGCAGTGCTAGTAGACAGGGGGCTGGGGGCACTGAAGCTTTCTTT. Its protein product is CSASRQGAGGTEAFF.

V gene TRBV3-1 (or the pseudogene TRBV3-2) combines with J gene TRBJ2-3; 15 bases are a match to TRBD2. Germline V CDR1 and CDR2: LGHDT, YNNKEL (reference sequence). There are 16 residues in the CDR3. The J segment lost 5 bases and the V segment lost 5 bases, leaving 5 bases of the junction unmatched. DNA for the CDR3: TGTGCCAGCAGCACACGGACTAGCGGGAGGGTAGATACGCAGTATTTT. Protein sequence: CASSTRTSGRVDTQYF.

As to this clone: The sample holds other DNA sequences that translate to the same CDR3. V and J are TRBV4-3 and TRBJ2-7; the D gene is possibly TRBD1 (6 bases). Germline values: CDR1 LGHNA, CDR2 YSLEER. Deletions cut 3 bases from V and 2 bases from J, with 8 bases between. The CDR3 runs 13 residues. The DNA for the CDR3 is TGCGCCAGCAGCCAGGACAGAGCCTACGAGCAGTACTTC. It yields the protein CASSQDRAYEQYF.

V usage is TRBV15 and J usage is TRBJ2-1, with D possibly TRBD1 on 5 matching bases. Trimming took 3 bases from V and 5 from J, leaving 14 bases between them. In germline, CDR1 is LNHNV, CDR2 YYDKDF (reference sequence). This CDR3 contains 15 residues. The CDR3 loop is CATSRGPPRDNEQFF. The DNA of the CDR3 is TGTGCCACCAGCAGGGGGCCACCGAGAGACAATGAGCAGTTCTTC.

The chain combines TRBV7-8 with TRBJ2-7, with D unclear. Looked up from germline, CDR1 is SGHVS and CDR2 is FQNEAQ. Trimming took 5 bases from V and 3 from J, leaving 5 bases between them. This CDR3 region has 11 residues. CDR3 sequence: CASSPNYEQYF. The DNA of the CDR3 is TGTGCCAGCAGCCCCAACTACGAGCAGTACTTC.

CDR3 sequence reads: CASSVRQGEEAFF. CDR3 DNA: TGTGCCAGCAGCGTAAGACAGGGGGAGGAAGCTTTCTTT. The chain combines TRBV9 with TRBJ1-1; TRBD1 agrees at 9 bases. The V gene end was trimmed by 1 base and the J gene end by 8 bases; junction bases not matched to a gene: 3. CDR1 is SGDLS, CDR2 YYNGEE, per germline. The CDR3 is made up of 13 amino acids. The variable domain in full, with the rest retrieved from reference TRBV9 and TRBJ1-1, is DSGVTQTPKHLITATGQRVTLRCSPRSGDLSVYWYQQSLDQGLQFLIQYYNGEERAKGNILERFSAQQFPDLHSELNLSSLELGDSALYFCASSVRQGEEAFFGQGTRLTVV.

V gene TRBV28 combines with J gene TRBJ2-6; TRBD2 agrees at 10 bases. The length of the CDR3 is 17 residues. Germline V gene data show CDR1 as MDHEN and CDR2 as SYDVKM. The J segment lost 1 base and the V segment lost 5 bases, leaving 5 bases of the junction unmatched. Written as DNA, the CDR3 is TGTGCCAGCAGTGAACCGGGACTAGCGTCTGGGGCCAACGTCCTGACTTTC. This sequence encodes CASSEPGLASGANVLTF.

The DNA for the CDR3 is TGTGCCAGCAGCGAGAACTTCAATCAGCCCCAGCATTTT. Amino acid sequence: CASSENFNQPQHF. The rearrangement joins TRBV11-2 to TRBJ1-5; D gene unclear. The CDR3 loop spans 13 amino acids. Trimming took 5 bases from V and 3 from J, leaving 8 bases between them. Germline CDR1 is SGHAT and CDR2 is FQNNGV.

This chain links TRBV24-1 with TRBJ1-1, with 7 positions matching TRBD1. V gave up 4 bases and J gave up 4 bases; unmatched junction bases: 5. Germline loops: CDR1 KGHDR, CDR2 SFDVKD. There are 14 residues in the CDR3. This CDR3 is CATSEGGGFTEAFF. The CDR3 region has the DNA TGTGCCACCAGTGAAGGAGGGGGCTTCACTGAAGCTTTCTTT.

CDR3 sequence (DNA): TGTGCCAGCAGCTTAGCCCTAGGACAGGGGGCCTTTGGCTACACCTTC. Protein sequence: CASSLALGQGAFGYTF. V and J are TRBV11-2 and TRBJ1-2, with 11 positions matching TRBD1. The germline CDR1 and CDR2 sequences are SGHAT and FQNNGV. This CDR3 region has 16 residues. Unmatched junction bases numbered 8, after V lost 1 base and J lost 7 bases. Looking up the rest from reference TRBV11-2 and TRBJ1-2 gives the full variable domain: EAGVAQSPRYKIIEKRQSVAFWCNPISGHATLYWYQQILGQGPKLLIQFQNNGVVDDSQLPKDRFSAERLKGVDSTLKIQPAKLEDSAVYLCASSLALGQGAFGYTFGSGTRLTVV.

The gene calls are TRBV18 and TRBJ1-1; the D gene is possibly TRBD1 (5 bases). V lost 3 bases, J lost 2 bases, and 13 bases lay in between. CDR1 KGHSH and CDR2 LQKENI come from the germline V gene. The CDR3 is made up of 15 amino acids. CDR3 nucleotide sequence: TGTGCCAGCTCACCGTCCGGGACTGCTAACACTGAAGCTTTCTTT. Its protein product is CASSPSGTANTEAFF.

The gene calls are TRBV27 and TRBJ1-2, with D perhaps matching TRBD1 (5 bases). This CDR3 has 14 residues. Germline CDR1 and CDR2: MNHEY and SMNVEV (reference sequence). Trimming took off 5 bases at V and 6 bases at J, with 16 bases between the two ends. DNA of the CDR3: TGTGCCAGCAGTCCCCGACAGCTAGATAATGGCTACACCTTC. It encodes CASSPRQLDNGYTF.

The chain joins TRBV7-9 to TRBJ1-4; 10 bases fit TRBD1. The germline V gene has CDR1 SEHNR and CDR2 FQNEAQ (reference sequence). This CDR3 has 16 amino acids. V shed 3 bases, J shed 1 base, and the junction held 2 bases outside the gene matches. In DNA, the CDR3 is TGTGCCAGCAGCTTTGGACAGGGGGGAACTAATGAAAAACTGTTTTTT. Translation: CASSFGQGGTNEKLFF.

V usage is TRBV19 and J usage is TRBJ1-4; perhaps TRBD1 as D (5 bases). Between the trimmed V and J ends, which lost 10 bases and 7 bases, there was a span of 16 bases. Germline V gene lookup returns CDR1 LNHDA and CDR2 SQIVND (reference sequence). The CDR3 extends over 13 amino acids. DNA for the CDR3: TGTGCCACTCGGGGAGGGACCTCTGAAAAACTGTTTTTT. It translates to CATRGGTSEKLFF.

The chain uses TRBV3-1 (or the pseudogene TRBV3-2) and TRBJ2-7; the D gene is possibly TRBD1 (6 bases). The CDR3 is made up of 12 amino acids. Germline CDR1 is LGHDT and CDR2 is YNNKEL (reference sequence). V was clipped by 6 bases and J by 5 bases, with 11 bases between them. The DNA for the CDR3 is TGTGCCAGCAGATCGGACAGCCACGAGCAGTACTTC. Amino acids: CASRSDSHEQYF.